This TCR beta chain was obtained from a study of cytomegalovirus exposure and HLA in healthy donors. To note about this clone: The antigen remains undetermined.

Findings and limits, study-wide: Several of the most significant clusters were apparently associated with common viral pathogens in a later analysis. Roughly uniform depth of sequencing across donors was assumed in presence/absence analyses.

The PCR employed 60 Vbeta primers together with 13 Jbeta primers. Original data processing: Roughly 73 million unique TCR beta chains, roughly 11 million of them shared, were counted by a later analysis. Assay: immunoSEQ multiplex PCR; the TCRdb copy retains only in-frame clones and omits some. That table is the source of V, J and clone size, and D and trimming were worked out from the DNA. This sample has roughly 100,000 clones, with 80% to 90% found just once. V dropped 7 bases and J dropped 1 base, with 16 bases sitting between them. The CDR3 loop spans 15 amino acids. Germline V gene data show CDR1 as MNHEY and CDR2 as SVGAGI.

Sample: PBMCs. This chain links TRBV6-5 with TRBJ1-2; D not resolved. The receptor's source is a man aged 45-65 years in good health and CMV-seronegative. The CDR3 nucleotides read TGTGCCAGCACCTATAGCGTCGGGAATAACTATGGCTACACCTTC. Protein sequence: CASTYSVGNNYGYTF.